These T cell receptor beta chains were read from a single sample in a study of blood T cell repertoires in COVID-19. Method: immunoSEQ multiplex PCR; TCRdb's copy keeps in-frame clones and lacks some. Here the sample spans over 150,000 clones, roughly 84% being singletons. The specimen was PBMCs or T cells enriched from blood (not recorded which). These receptor sequences come from a woman aged 50 to 65 who had recovered from COVID-19. The CDR3 runs from the conserved cysteine through the conserved F or W. A D gene is named only where the DNA matches it firmly. The size entry is marked missing in some rows and otherwise reads once, few, many or a size class.

j_gene: TRBJ1-5
v_gene: TRBV6-5
abundance: NA
d_gene: NA
CDR3nt: TGTGCCAGCAGTTACTCTTCGGGTGAGGGTCAGCCCCAGCATTTT
CDR3aa: CASSYSSGEGQPQHF

j_gene: TRBJ2-1
v_gene: TRBV27
abundance: few
d_gene: NA
CDR3nt: TGTGCCAGCAGTTTACGTAGAGTCGATGAGCAGTTCTTC
CDR3aa: CASSLRRVDEQFF

j_gene: TRBJ2-1
v_gene: TRBV5-5
abundance: NA
d_gene: NA
CDR3nt: TGTGCCAGCCTGGGGTCAGGGCCCTACAATGAGCAGTTCTTC
CDR3aa: CASLGSGPYNEQFF

j_gene: TRBJ1-1
v_gene: TRBV19
abundance: NA
d_gene: TRBD1
CDR3nt: TGTGCCAGTAGTGGGCAGGACAGGGGTTTCTATGAAGCTTTCTTT
CDR3aa: CASSGQDRGFYEAFF

j_gene: TRBJ2-5
v_gene: TRBV27
abundance: NA
d_gene: TRBD1
CDR3nt: TGTGCCAGCAGAGCAGGGGGTCAAGAGACCCAGTACTTC
CDR3aa: CASRAGGQETQYF

j_gene: TRBJ1-1
v_gene: TRBV5-5
abundance: once
d_gene: TRBD1
CDR3nt: TGTGCCAGCAGCTTGGTCGGGACAGCTAACACTGAAGCTTTCTTT
CDR3aa: CASSLVGTANTEAFF

j_gene: TRBJ1-1
v_gene: TRBV20-1
abundance: NA
d_gene: NA
CDR3nt: TGCAGTGCCTTTTCGGACAGTGAAGCTTTCTTT
CDR3aa: CSAFSDSEAFF

j_gene: TRBJ2-5
v_gene: TRBV4-1
abundance: NA
d_gene: TRBD2
CDR3nt: TGCGCCAGCAGCTTCCGGGGACTAGCGGGAGAAGAGACCCAGTACTTC
CDR3aa: CASSFRGLAGEETQYF

j_gene: TRBJ1-1
v_gene: TRBV27
abundance: NA
d_gene: NA
CDR3nt: TGTGCCAGCAGTTTATCGGGGGCGGACACTGAAGCTTTCTTT
CDR3aa: CASSLSGADTEAFF

j_gene: TRBJ1-5
v_gene: TRBV15
abundance: once
d_gene: NA
CDR3nt: TGTGCCACCAGCAGAGATCAGGGACTCAATCAGCCCCAGCATTTT
CDR3aa: CATSRDQGLNQPQHF

j_gene: TRBJ1-1
v_gene: TRBV7-2
abundance: NA
d_gene: NA
CDR3nt: TGTGCCAGCAGCTTAATCAGTACTGAAGCTTTCTTT
CDR3aa: CASSLISTEAFF

j_gene: TRBJ1-2
v_gene: TRBV6-1
abundance: NA
d_gene: TRBD1
CDR3nt: TGTGCCAGCAGTGAGTTTAGGACAGGGGATGGCTACACCTTC
CDR3aa: CASSEFRTGDGYTF

j_gene: TRBJ2-1
v_gene: TRBV12-5
abundance: NA
d_gene: NA
CDR3nt: TGTGCTAGTGGTCCCCCTAGGGTAGCGAAACTCCATGAGCAGTTCTTC
CDR3aa: CASGPPRVAKLHEQFF

j_gene: TRBJ2-7
v_gene: TRBV27
abundance: NA
d_gene: NA
CDR3nt: TGTGCCAGCAGTTTGGGTGAACCAGCGGACGAGCAGTACTTC
CDR3aa: CASSLGEPADEQYF

j_gene: TRBJ2-7
v_gene: TRBV28
abundance: NA
d_gene: TRBD2
CDR3nt: TGTGCCAGCAGTTTAGGTAGCGGGAGCTCCTACGAGCAGTACTTC
CDR3aa: CASSLGSGSSYEQYF

j_gene: TRBJ2-1
v_gene: TRBV3-1/TRBV3-2
abundance: few
d_gene: NA
CDR3nt: TGTGCCAGCAGCCAAGCTCGGACTACCCGCTCGGATGAGCAGTTCTTC
CDR3aa: CASSQARTTRSDEQFF

j_gene: TRBJ2-5
v_gene: TRBV5-1
abundance: NA
d_gene: NA
CDR3nt: TGCGCCAGCAGCTTGGTGGCAGGGGCAGAGACCCAGTACTTC
CDR3aa: CASSLVAGAETQYF

j_gene: TRBJ2-7
v_gene: TRBV7-9
abundance: NA
d_gene: TRBD1
CDR3nt: TGTGCCAGCAGCTTAGCTGGACAGGGGCCACAACCCAGATACTTC
CDR3aa: CASSLAGQGPQPRYF

j_gene: TRBJ1-5
v_gene: TRBV14
abundance: few
d_gene: NA
CDR3nt: TGTGCCACCTCGAGGCAGGGGCCCAATCAGCCCCAGCATTTT
CDR3aa: CATSRQGPNQPQHF

j_gene: TRBJ2-5
v_gene: TRBV9
abundance: NA
d_gene: NA
CDR3nt: TGTGCCAGCAGCGTAGCAGGACAGGGTTTGAGCGGGAGGACTCAAGAGACCCAGTACTTC
CDR3aa: CASSVAGQGLSGRTQETQYF

j_gene: TRBJ1-4
v_gene: TRBV2
abundance: NA
d_gene: TRBD1
CDR3nt: TGTGCCAGCATAGGGGACAGGGCTACTAATGAAAAACTGTTTTTT
CDR3aa: CASIGDRATNEKLFF

j_gene: TRBJ2-7
v_gene: TRBV9
abundance: few
d_gene: TRBD1
CDR3nt: TGTGCCAGCAGCGTTGGACGGGACAGGGGATCGCACGAGCAGTACTTC
CDR3aa: CASSVGRDRGSHEQYF

j_gene: TRBJ1-4
v_gene: TRBV29-1
abundance: NA
d_gene: NA
CDR3nt: TGCAGCGTTGTGGCTGCAACTAATGAAAAACTGTTTTTT
CDR3aa: CSVVAATNEKLFF

j_gene: TRBJ1-5
v_gene: TRBV6-2/TRBV6-3
abundance: NA
d_gene: NA
CDR3nt: TGTGCCAGCAGTTACCCTCGGGGTAGCAATCAGCCCCAGCATTTT
CDR3aa: CASSYPRGSNQPQHF

j_gene: TRBJ1-4
v_gene: TRBV24-1
abundance: NA
d_gene: TRBD1
CDR3nt: TGTGCCACCAGCGACGCTGGGACAGGGGGCGGAGGCCGCGAAAAACTGTTTTTT
CDR3aa: CATSDAGTGGGGREKLFF